These 14 T cell receptor beta chains were all obtained from the same sample, sequenced in a study of breast tumors, draining lymph nodes, adjacent tissues. Breast cancer patients provided tissue from their axillary draining lymph nodes. A single record per CDR3 protein comes from TCRdb applying MiXCR to the multiplex PCR reads. This sample carries about 180,000 distinct CDR3 sequences, around 35% of them seen once, and the ten largest clones take roughly 3.8%. Source material: axillary lymph node tissue. These receptors all stem from a female donor with breast cancer. Some clones in this sample may be carry-over from other donors' samples.

This clonotype was seen many times. The V and J genes are TRBV7-8 and TRBJ2-2; 11 bases align to TRBD2. After removal of 8 bases from V and 2 bases from J, the junction contained 7 bases not matched to a gene. Germline lookup yields CDR1 SGHVS and CDR2 FQNEAQ. The CDR3 is 16 residues long. CDR3 coding DNA: TGTGCCAGCGGGGCCGGGACTAGCGGAAACACCGGGGAGCTGTTTTTT. The encoded protein is CASGAGTSGNTGELFF. The whole variable domain, filled in from reference TRBV7-8 and TRBJ2-2, reads GAGVSQSPRYKVAKRGQDVALRCDPISGHVSLFWYQQALGQGPEFLTYFQNEAQLDKSGLPSDRFFAERPEGSVSTLKIQRTQQEDSAVYLCASGAGTSGNTGELFFGEGSRLTVL.

There are many counts of this clonotype. The chain recombines TRBV6-4 with TRBJ2-1; D possibly corresponds to TRBD2 (6 bases). There are 14 residues in the CDR3. Trimming took off 3 bases at V and 3 bases at J, with 9 bases between the two ends. CDR1 and CDR2 from the germline V gene are MRHNA and SNTAGT. The CDR3 reads CASSEDGGYNEQFF. The CDR3 bases are TGTGCCAGCAGTGAAGACGGGGGCTACAATGAGCAGTTCTTC.

At least ten counts were recorded for this clonotype. The DNA for the CDR3 is TGCAGTGCTAGAGATATGCTGGATGGTGACTATGGCTACACCTTC. It translates to CSARDMLDGDYGYTF. This sequence joins TRBV20-1 and TRBJ1-2, with no clear D. Trimming removed 0 bases from V and 3 bases from J, with 14 bases in between. This CDR3 has 15 amino acids. Germline-derived CDR1 and CDR2 are DFQATT and SNEGSKA (reference sequence).

This clonotype was counted ten times or more. CDR3 sequence: CASSPMSPTDTQYF. For the CDR3, the DNA is TGTGCCAGCAGCCCAATGTCGCCGACAGATACGCAGTATTTT. The rearrangement uses TRBV13 and TRBJ2-3; D is uncertain. Trimming removed 5 bases at V and 3 bases at J, with 12 bases between. Germline V gene lookup returns CDR1 PRHDT and CDR2 FYEKMQ (reference sequence). This CDR3 is built from 14 residues. Variable domain in full (rest from reference TRBV13 and TRBJ2-3): AAGVIQSPRHLIKEKRETATLKCYPIPRHDTVYWYQQGPGQDPQFLISFYEKMQSDKGSIPDRFSAQQFSDYHSELNMSSLELGDSALYFCASSPMSPTDTQYFGPGTRLTVL.

This clonotype was recorded a few times. This is likely a read error, given that the CDR3 carries no conserved phenylalanine or tryptophan at its end. The J gene is TRBJ2-5, the V gene TRBV19; 8 positions match TRBD1. CDR3 length: 16 amino acids. Germline-derived CDR1 and CDR2 are LNHDA and SQIVND (reference sequence). V shed 7 bases, J shed 4 bases, and the junction held 14 bases outside the gene matches. The CDR3 sequence: CASTLGHRGRGETQYS. CDR3 bases: TGTGCCAGTACTTTAGGTCACAGGGGGAGAGGAGAGACCCAGTACTCC.

This clonotype appeared a single time. Given a much more abundant clone one base away, this may be a read error. Since no conserved phenylalanine or tryptophan closes the CDR3, a read error is the likely cause. The chain has TRBV27 and TRBJ2-7, with D tentatively TRBD2 (5 bases). The germline CDR1 and CDR2 sequences are MNHEY and SMNVEV (reference sequence). This CDR3 comprises 14 residues. Trimming removed 3 bases at V and 0 bases at J, with 9 bases between. The CDR3 here is CASSFGGSSYEQYL. The CDR3 region has the DNA TGTGCCAGCAGTTTCGGTGGGAGCTCCTACGAGCAGTACCTC.

This clonotype was recorded at least ten times. The chain uses TRBV12-3 or TRBV12-4 and TRBJ1-6; 7 positions agree with TRBD1. J gave up 8 bases and V 6 bases, and 4 bases lay outside the gene matches. The CDR3 extends over 13 amino acids. This CDR3 reads CASSPTGDSPLHF. CDR3 bases: TGTGCCAGCAGCCCTACAGGGGATTCACCCCTCCACTTT.

To note about this clonotype: A read error may produce the germline difference seen at one junction end. The chain carries TRBV7-2 and TRBJ2-2, with a tentative D call TRBD2 (6 bases). The CDR3 is 15 amino acids. Germline CDR1 and CDR2: SGHTA and FQGNSA. The CDR3 bases are TGTGCCAGCAGCTTTATCGGGGTTGACACCGGGGGGCTGTTTTTT. Protein sequence: CASSFIGVDTGGLFF.

This chain connects TRBV6-1 to TRBJ1-4, with D maybe TRBD1 (6 bases). Trimming removed 5 bases from V and 8 bases from J, with 27 bases in between. Looked up from germline, CDR1 is MNHNS and CDR2 is SASEGT. CDR3 length equals 18 residues. This chain's CDR3 is CASSLWRGLGGGGEKLFF. The CDR3 DNA sequence: TGTGCCAGCAGTCTTTGGCGAGGGCTTGGGGGGGGCGGGGAAAAACTGTTTTTT.

Concerning this clonotype: The DNA is left out, because the CDR3 cannot be placed on it with certainty; the CDR3 is given as TCRdb lists it. The rearrangement uses TRBV7-2 and TRBJ2-5; the table's D call, TRBD2, was not checked against the DNA. The CDR3 numbers 21 amino acids, ends counted. The germline gives CDR1 SGHTA, CDR2 FQGNSA. CDR3 residues: CANSFYICSAASGKTGETQYF.

This clonotype was seen many times. The chain uses TRBV20-1 and TRBJ2-6, with 11 bases lining up with TRBD2. This CDR3 is 21 amino acids long. In germline, CDR1 is DFQATT, CDR2 SNEGSKA (reference sequence). V was pared by 0 bases and J by 0 bases, with 13 bases of the junction left unmatched. CDR3 bases: TGCAGTGCTAGAGACTCTAACACAAGACTAGCGGGAAGCTCTGGGGCCAACGTCCTGACTTTC. This gives the protein CSARDSNTRLAGSSGANVLTF.

This clonotype has a count of ten or more. The chain links TRBV18 to TRBJ1-2; D gene ambiguous. Germline V gene data show CDR1 as KGHSH and CDR2 as LQKENI. This CDR3 region has 15 residues. The V end lost 0 bases, the J end lost 4 bases, and 12 bases lay between the germline ends. The CDR3 region is CASSPPPENSYGYTF. CDR3 nucleotides: TGTGCCAGCTCACCACCCCCGGAGAATAGCTATGGCTACACCTTC.

Comment on this clonotype: This sequence may be a read error, since a much larger clone differs from it by one base. The chain is built from TRBV5-6 and TRBJ1-5, with a tentative D call TRBD1 (5 bases). V was clipped by 5 bases and J by 6 bases, with 21 bases between them. The V gene's germline CDR1 is SGHDT and CDR2 YYEEEE. The CDR3 consists of 16 residues. CDR3 protein: CASSSTWDGGSQPQHF. Written as DNA, the CDR3 is TGTGCCAGCAGTTCGACCTGGGACGGGGGGAGTCAGCCCCAGCATTTT. Using reference TRBV5-6 and TRBJ1-5 for the parts outside the CDR3, the full variable domain is DAGVTQSPTHLIKTRGQQVTLRCSPKSGHDTVSWYQQALGQGPQFIFQYYEEEERQRGNFPDRFSGHQFPNYSSELNVNALLLGDSALYLCASSSTWDGGSQPQHFGDGTRLSIL.

Comments on this clonotype: A much larger clone lies one base from this, so it may be a read error. Since no conserved phenylalanine or tryptophan closes the CDR3, a read error is the likely cause. This chain joins TRBV6-1 and TRBJ2-7, with 9 bases fitting TRBD1. The germline V gene has CDR1 MNHNS and CDR2 SASEGT. Trimming cost V 6 bases and J 2 bases; bases outside gene matches: 8. The CDR3 consists of 15 residues. CDR3 in DNA: TGTGCCAGCAGAGAGACCGGGACAGGGACCTACGAGCAGTACCTC. Protein: CASRETGTGTYEQYL.